Listed below are T cell receptor beta chains from one sample, sequenced in a study of blood T cells in healthy people across ages. One entry per CDR3 protein, called by TCRdb with MiXCR from the 5' RACE reads. The top ten hold about an eighth of the sample, which has about a million distinct CDR3 sequences, roughly two fifths seen once. Material for sequencing was blood. All receptors come from a man between 18 and 29 years old in good health. Each CDR3 is given with its conserved first and last residue. A D gene is named only where the DNA matches it firmly. For some rows the clone size is stated as once, few or many, or as a class when expanded; others skip it.

clone size: few; D gene: -; V gene: TRBV12-3/TRBV12-4; J gene: TRBJ1-2; CDR3 protein: CASSHPRDLPYGYTF; CDR3 DNA: TGTGCCAGCAGTCACCCCAGGGATTTGCCCTATGGCTACACCTTC
clone size: few; D gene: -; V gene: TRBV20-1; J gene: TRBJ2-1; CDR3 protein: CSASRERVYNEQFF; CDR3 DNA: TGCAGTGCTAGTAGGGAGCGGGTCTACAATGAGCAGTTCTTC
clone size: many; D gene: -; V gene: TRBV5-1; J gene: TRBJ2-5; CDR3 protein: CASSLVGFQETQYF; CDR3 DNA: TGCGCCAGCAGCTTGGTGGGTTTTCAAGAGACCCAGTACTTC
clone size: many; D gene: -; V gene: TRBV12-3/TRBV12-4; J gene: TRBJ1-1; CDR3 protein: CASRSSGTEAFF; CDR3 DNA: TGTGCCAGCAGAAGTAGTGGGACTGAAGCTTTCTTT
clone size: many; D gene: TRBD1; V gene: TRBV5-1; J gene: TRBJ2-5; CDR3 protein: CASSLDRGLEETQYF; CDR3 DNA: TGCGCCAGCAGCTTGGACAGGGGTTTGGAAGAGACCCAGTACTTC
clone size: few; D gene: -; V gene: TRBV11-1; J gene: TRBJ2-3; CDR3 protein: CASGLISGTTDTQYF; CDR3 DNA: TGTGCCAGCGGACTAATTAGCGGCACCACAGATACGCAGTATTTT
clone size: few; D gene: -; V gene: TRBV5-1; J gene: TRBJ2-1; CDR3 protein: CASSPRGARVDNEQFF; CDR3 DNA: TGCGCCAGCAGCCCCCGGGGGGCTCGAGTTGACAATGAGCAGTTCTTC
clone size: few; D gene: -; V gene: TRBV4-3; J gene: TRBJ2-2; CDR3 protein: CASSQPGPESHTGELFF; CDR3 DNA: TGCGCCAGCAGCCAACCCGGTCCCGAATCGCACACCGGGGAGCTGTTTTTT
clone size: few; D gene: -; V gene: TRBV5-1; J gene: TRBJ2-1; CDR3 protein: CASSSALGGLEKPPPMYNEQFF; CDR3 DNA: TGCGCCAGCAGCTCCGCCCTTGGTGGCCTTGAGAAACCCCCCCCAATGTACAATGAGCAGTTCTTC
clone size: many; D gene: TRBD1; V gene: TRBV4-1; J gene: TRBJ2-5; CDR3 protein: CASSQDFLGQGFETQYF; CDR3 DNA: TGCGCCAGCAGCCAAGACTTTCTGGGACAGGGTTTCGAGACCCAGTACTTC
clone size: -; D gene: -; V gene: TRBV7-8; J gene: TRBJ2-1; CDR3 protein: CASSLPQRIASGEQFF; CDR3 DNA: TGTGCCAGCAGCTTACCCCAGAGAATAGCAAGTGGTGAGCAGTTCTTC
clone size: -; D gene: TRBD2; V gene: TRBV12-3/TRBV12-4; J gene: TRBJ2-1; CDR3 protein: CASSFSGGGYNEQFF; CDR3 DNA: TGTGCCAGCAGTTTTAGCGGGGGGGGGTACAATGAGCAGTTCTTC
clone size: -; D gene: TRBD2; V gene: TRBV20-1; J gene: TRBJ2-3; CDR3 protein: CSARAEAGGTDTQYF; CDR3 DNA: TGCAGTGCTAGAGCCGAAGCGGGGGGAACAGATACGCAGTATTTT
clone size: -; D gene: -; V gene: TRBV4-1; J gene: TRBJ2-5; CDR3 protein: CASSQAGRIQETQYF; CDR3 DNA: TGCGCCAGCAGCCAAGCGGGACGGATACAAGAGACCCAGTACTTC
clone size: -; D gene: -; V gene: TRBV12-3/TRBV12-4; J gene: TRBJ2-1; CDR3 protein: CASSLAYDRSYNEQFF; CDR3 DNA: TGTGCCAGCAGTTTAGCATATGACAGGTCCTACAATGAGCAGTTCTTC
clone size: -; D gene: -; V gene: TRBV20-1; J gene: TRBJ2-3; CDR3 protein: CSAPELGRTDTQYF; CDR3 DNA: TGCAGTGCTCCAGAGCTGGGGCGCACAGATACGCAGTATTTT
clone size: few; D gene: TRBD1; V gene: TRBV27; J gene: TRBJ1-2; CDR3 protein: CASSLSSYRGRINYGYTF; CDR3 DNA: TGTGCCAGCAGTTTATCGAGTTACAGGGGGCGAATAAACTATGGCTACACCTTC
clone size: many; D gene: -; V gene: TRBV20-1; J gene: TRBJ2-3; CDR3 protein: CSASSRVWTDTQYF; CDR3 DNA: TGCAGTGCTAGCTCCAGGGTATGGACAGATACGCAGTATTTT
clone size: -; D gene: -; V gene: TRBV4-3; J gene: TRBJ1-4; CDR3 protein: CASSQGHRPNEKLFF; CDR3 DNA: TGCGCCAGCAGCCAAGGGCACAGACCTAATGAAAAACTGTTTTTT
clone size: -; D gene: TRBD1; V gene: TRBV4-3; J gene: TRBJ2-2; CDR3 protein: CASSQDDRERWELFF; CDR3 DNA: TGCGCCAGCAGCCAAGACGACAGGGAGCGATGGGAGCTGTTTTTT
clone size: -; D gene: -; V gene: TRBV2; J gene: TRBJ2-5; CDR3 protein: CARGKEETQYF; CDR3 DNA: TGTGCGAGGGGCAAAGAAGAGACCCAGTACTTC
clone size: -; D gene: TRBD1; V gene: TRBV6-2/TRBV6-3; J gene: TRBJ1-4; CDR3 protein: CASSPGQRNQLFF; CDR3 DNA: TGTGCCAGCAGTCCGGGACAGAGGAATCAACTGTTTTTT
clone size: -; D gene: -; V gene: TRBV4-3; J gene: TRBJ2-1; CDR3 protein: CASSHQPDNEQFF; CDR3 DNA: TGCGCCAGCAGCCACCAACCAGACAATGAGCAGTTCTTC
clone size: -; D gene: TRBD1; V gene: TRBV6-6; J gene: TRBJ2-1; CDR3 protein: CASSFRGTAYNEQFF; CDR3 DNA: TGTGCCAGCAGTTTCAGAGGGACAGCCTACAATGAGCAGTTCTTC
clone size: -; D gene: -; V gene: TRBV20-1; J gene: TRBJ1-5; CDR3 protein: CSAVDNDQPQHF; CDR3 DNA: TGCAGTGCCGTGGACAACGATCAGCCCCAGCATTTT
clone size: -; D gene: -; V gene: TRBV4-2; J gene: TRBJ2-1; CDR3 protein: CASSPNLFQETQFF; CDR3 DNA: TGTGCCAGCAGCCCTAACCTTTTCCAAGAGACCCAGTTCTTC
clone size: few; D gene: -; V gene: TRBV7-9; J gene: TRBJ2-1; CDR3 protein: CASSHPRGYNEQFF; CDR3 DNA: TGTGCCAGCAGCCACCCTCGGGGTTACAATGAGCAGTTCTTC
clone size: -; D gene: TRBD1; V gene: TRBV9; J gene: TRBJ2-7; CDR3 protein: CASSVGPTTGVDLEQYF; CDR3 DNA: TGTGCCAGCAGCGTAGGGCCCACGACAGGGGTAGATCTCGAGCAGTACTTC
clone size: -; D gene: -; V gene: TRBV6-2/TRBV6-3; J gene: TRBJ2-7; CDR3 protein: CASIGGIRSYEQYF; CDR3 DNA: TGTGCCAGCATAGGAGGGATTCGCTCCTACGAGCAGTACTTC
clone size: -; D gene: -; V gene: TRBV16; J gene: TRBJ1-2; CDR3 protein: CASSPPSGHDYGYTF; CDR3 DNA: TGTGCCAGCAGCCCCCCCTCGGGACACGACTATGGCTACACCTTC
clone size: few; D gene: -; V gene: TRBV9; J gene: TRBJ2-7; CDR3 protein: CASSRSEFPYEQYF; CDR3 DNA: TGTGCCAGCAGCCGTTCAGAGTTTCCCTACGAGCAGTACTTC
clone size: few; D gene: -; V gene: TRBV29-1; J gene: TRBJ1-2; CDR3 protein: CSVDGQGTYGYTF; CDR3 DNA: TGCAGCGTTGACGGGCAGGGCACCTATGGCTACACCTTC
clone size: -; D gene: TRBD1; V gene: TRBV7-3; J gene: TRBJ2-1; CDR3 protein: CASSPLGTATIYEQFF; CDR3 DNA: TGTGCCAGCAGCCCGTTAGGGACAGCGACAATTTATGAGCAGTTCTTC
clone size: -; D gene: -; V gene: TRBV11-2; J gene: TRBJ2-1; CDR3 protein: CASTRTESYNEQFF; CDR3 DNA: TGTGCCAGCACCCGGACGGAATCCTACAATGAGCAGTTCTTC
clone size: many; D gene: -; V gene: TRBV29-1; J gene: TRBJ1-2; CDR3 protein: CSVEVVPNYGYTF; CDR3 DNA: TGCAGCGTTGAAGTGGTACCTAACTATGGCTACACCTTC
clone size: -; D gene: -; V gene: TRBV10-3; J gene: TRBJ1-2; CDR3 protein: CAISERQENYGYTF; CDR3 DNA: TGTGCCATCAGTGAGAGACAGGAAAACTATGGCTACACCTTC
clone size: few; D gene: -; V gene: TRBV4-3; J gene: TRBJ1-2; CDR3 protein: CASSQEWNGLYGYTF; CDR3 DNA: TGCGCCAGCAGCCAAGAGTGGAACGGCCTCTATGGCTACACCTTC
clone size: once; D gene: TRBD1; V gene: TRBV12-3/TRBV12-4; J gene: TRBJ1-1; CDR3 protein: CASRAPRQGSEAFF; CDR3 DNA: TGTGCCAGCAGAGCCCCGAGACAGGGGTCTGAAGCTTTCTTT
clone size: -; D gene: TRBD1; V gene: TRBV5-1; J gene: TRBJ2-1; CDR3 protein: CASSLAGTGGRNEQFF; CDR3 DNA: TGCGCCAGCAGCTTGGCCGGTACAGGGGGCCGCAATGAGCAGTTCTTC
clone size: -; D gene: TRBD2; V gene: TRBV27; J gene: TRBJ2-3; CDR3 protein: CASSVDVAGVADTQYF; CDR3 DNA: TGTGCCAGCAGTGTGGACGTAGCGGGGGTAGCAGATACGCAGTATTTT
clone size: many; D gene: TRBD1; V gene: TRBV2; J gene: TRBJ2-3; CDR3 protein: CASSRDRGDTQYF; CDR3 DNA: TGTGCCAGCAGTCGGGACAGGGGGGATACGCAGTATTTT
clone size: -; D gene: TRBD1; V gene: TRBV4-3; J gene: TRBJ2-1; CDR3 protein: CASSRSDRGSEQFF; CDR3 DNA: TGCGCCAGCAGCCGATCAGACAGGGGCTCTGAGCAGTTCTTC
clone size: few; D gene: -; V gene: TRBV12-3/TRBV12-4; J gene: TRBJ2-2; CDR3 protein: CASSLGDPQNTGELFF; CDR3 DNA: TGTGCCAGCAGTTTAGGGGACCCGCAGAACACCGGGGAGCTGTTTTTT
clone size: few; D gene: -; V gene: TRBV11-1; J gene: TRBJ1-1; CDR3 protein: CASSFVRGATEAFF; CDR3 DNA: TGTGCCAGCAGCTTCGTGCGGGGGGCCACTGAAGCTTTCTTT
clone size: -; D gene: -; V gene: TRBV7-8; J gene: TRBJ1-6; CDR3 protein: CASSLDGSDNSPLHF; CDR3 DNA: TGTGCCAGCAGCTTAGACGGCAGTGATAATTCACCCCTCCACTTT
clone size: -; D gene: -; V gene: TRBV5-1; J gene: TRBJ2-5; CDR3 protein: CASSSGQTQETQYF; CDR3 DNA: TGCGCCAGCAGCTCCGGACAGACCCAAGAGACCCAGTACTTC
clone size: -; D gene: -; V gene: TRBV20-1; J gene: TRBJ2-5; CDR3 protein: CSGSGEVQETQYF; CDR3 DNA: TGCAGTGGTAGTGGCGAAGTACAAGAGACCCAGTACTTC
clone size: few; D gene: TRBD1; V gene: TRBV4-1; J gene: TRBJ1-1; CDR3 protein: CASSQAPQGASRGTEAFF; CDR3 DNA: TGCGCCAGCAGCCAAGCCCCTCAGGGGGCGTCGCGTGGCACTGAAGCTTTCTTT
clone size: few; D gene: TRBD1; V gene: TRBV15; J gene: TRBJ2-7; CDR3 protein: CATSSSRDSSSYEQYF; CDR3 DNA: TGTGCCACCAGCAGTAGCCGGGACAGTTCGTCCTACGAGCAGTACTTC
clone size: many; D gene: -; V gene: TRBV4-3; J gene: TRBJ2-3; CDR3 protein: CASSLQDTDTQYF; CDR3 DNA: TGCGCCAGCAGCCTACAAGATACAGATACGCAGTATTTT